The clone carrying this T cell receptor beta chain has a handful of counts. The target antigen is unknown. The source of the sample is a study of post-analysis software for immune sequencing data. Across the whole study: Multiple sclerosis in the patients followed relapsing-remitting, secondary progressive and progressive-relapsing courses.

Points from the study as a whole: Co-batched samples clustered tightly together by F measure. Comparison of patients with controls showed about 5 TRBV segments more frequent in patients, TRBV5-6, TRBV5-1 and TRBV20-1 among them. Among multiple sclerosis patients, normalized Chao1 diversity was significantly below that of controls.

Deletions cut 6 bases from V and 9 bases from J, with 9 bases between. The germline gives CDR1 MNHEY, CDR2 SVGAGI. This CDR3 is built from 11 residues. Unique-molecular-identifier-tagged TCR beta cDNA libraries were used. Each sample of about 1 to 10 million input T cells yielded about 500,000 cDNA molecules, so each molecule approximated one T cell. TCRdb recomputed calls from the PCR reads with MiXCR, one row per CDR3 protein. The sample has 550,000 to 700,000 distinct CDR3 sequences, 44% seen once; the top ten hold more than 1.5%. The V and J genes are TRBV6-5 and TRBJ2-1, with D possibly being TRBD1 or TRBD2 (5 bases each). The receptor was derived from a girl between 5 and 17 years old with multiple sclerosis. Source material: blood. The CDR3 region is CASRTGTEQFF. The DNA of the CDR3 is TGTGCCAGCAGAACCGGGACTGAGCAGTTCTTC.